A selection of T cell receptor beta chains follows, all from one sample in a study of post-analysis software for immune sequencing data. One entry per CDR3 protein results from TCRdb running MiXCR on the PCR reads. The profile shows more than 450,000 distinct CDR3 sequences, 44% of them singletons. Sequencing was carried out using blood. Receptors were obtained from a girl aged 10 to 17 with multiple sclerosis. CDR3s include the opening cysteine and the closing phenylalanine or tryptophan. D genes are given only for firm matches. For some rows the clone size is stated as once, few or many, or as a class when expanded; others skip it.

TRBJ2-3 | - | TRBD2 | TRBV7-9 | CASSLFPGLADTDTQYF | TGTGCCAGCAGCTTATTCCCAGGACTAGCGGACACAGATACGCAGTATTTT
TRBJ2-3 | few | - | TRBV3-1 | CASSSRGGGTYTDTQYF | TGTGCCAGCAGCTCTCGTGGTGGAGGGACCTACACAGATACGCAGTATTTT
TRBJ1-1 | - | - | TRBV29-1 | CSVGKGMNTEAFF | TGCAGCGTTGGGAAGGGGATGAACACTGAAGCTTTCTTT
TRBJ2-5 | - | TRBD2 | TRBV6-5 | CASSYSRSGGAQETQYF | TGTGCCAGCAGTTACTCAAGGAGCGGGGGGGCCCAAGAGACCCAGTACTTC
TRBJ2-1 | few | - | TRBV24-1 | CATSDPTGTDYNEQFF | TGTGCCACCAGTGACCCTACCGGGACTGACTACAATGAGCAGTTCTTC
TRBJ2-7 | - | TRBD1 | TRBV25-1 | CASSSNPTGSGEQYF | TGTGCCAGCAGTTCCAACCCGACAGGGTCGGGCGAGCAGTACTTC
TRBJ2-7 | few | TRBD1 | TRBV7-9 | CASSLAQGADYEQYF | TGTGCCAGCAGCTTAGCGCAGGGGGCCGACTACGAGCAGTACTTC
TRBJ2-3 | few | - | TRBV5-1 | CASSRQEADTQYF | TGCGCCAGCAGTCGGCAAGAAGCTGATACGCAGTATTTT
TRBJ2-3 | - | TRBD1 | TRBV6-6 | CASSYTGVCTQYF | TGTGCCAGCAGTTACACAGGGGTATGTACGCAGTATTTT
TRBJ2-7 | few | - | TRBV12-3/TRBV12-4 | CASSFRSGNSYEQYF | TGTGCCAGCAGTTTTAGGTCAGGGAACTCCTACGAGCAGTACTTC
TRBJ2-5 | few | TRBD1 | TRBV6-5 | CASRAGTGGVETQYF | TGTGCCAGCAGAGCCGGGACAGGGGGCGTGGAGACCCAGTACTTC
TRBJ2-3 | few | TRBD2 | TRBV20-1 | CSASPRLAGPSTDTQYF | TGCAGTGCTAGCCCTCGACTAGCGGGGCCCAGCACAGATACGCAGTATTTT
TRBJ1-5 | few | - | TRBV12-3/TRBV12-4 | CASSLNIGPQHF | TGTGCCAGCAGCCTAAATATAGGGCCCCAGCATTTT
TRBJ2-2 | - | - | TRBV7-3 | CASSLGGELNTGELFF | TGTGCCAGCAGCTTAGGAGGGGAGCTAAACACCGGGGAGCTGTTTTTT
TRBJ1-2 | - | - | TRBV6-6 | CASSQQGDWGGYTF | TGTGCCAGCAGTCAACAGGGAGATTGGGGTGGCTACACCTTC
TRBJ2-5 | - | - | TRBV20-1 | CSAIPGRIQETQYF | TGCAGTGCCATACCGGGACGGATCCAAGAGACCCAGTACTTC
TRBJ1-1 | few | TRBD1 | TRBV11-2 | CASSADRGETFF | TGTGCCAGCAGCGCCGACAGGGGGGAGACTTTCTTT
TRBJ1-1 | - | - | TRBV12-3/TRBV12-4 | CASSDRLLNTEAFF | TGTGCCAGCAGTGACCGACTACTCAACACTGAAGCTTTCTTT
TRBJ2-1 | few | TRBD2 | TRBV12-3/TRBV12-4 | CASSLATSGDEQFF | TGTGCCAGCAGTTTGGCAACTAGCGGGGATGAGCAGTTCTTC
TRBJ1-5 | - | - | TRBV5-6 | CASSSGGRYQPQHF | TGTGCCAGCAGCTCGGGAGGAAGGTATCAGCCCCAGCATTTT
TRBJ2-5 | - | TRBD1 | TRBV12-3/TRBV12-4 | CASTIGGQGLQYF | TGTGCCAGCACAATCGGGGGACAGGGACTACAGTACTTC
TRBJ2-7 | - | TRBD2 | TRBV28 | CASSSSSGGNYEQYF | TGTGCCAGCAGTTCCTCTAGCGGGGGAAATTACGAGCAGTACTTC
TRBJ2-7 | - | - | TRBV29-1 | CSVDSQGGYEQYF | TGCAGCGTTGATTCCCAGGGCGGCTACGAGCAGTACTTC
TRBJ2-3 | once | - | TRBV5-1 | CASSSPRLVLSPDTQYF | TGCGCCAGCAGCTCCCCCCGCCTGGTACTTTCTCCCGATACGCAGTATTTT